This T cell receptor (beta chain) was observed in a study of cytomegalovirus exposure and HLA in healthy donors. Whole-study results and caveats: According to the study, roughly 160 TCR beta chains were cytomegalovirus-associated.

A word on this clone: Its antigen is unidentified.

Measured with immunoSEQ multiplex PCR; TCRdb has only the in-frame clones, and not every one. The top ten clones hold around 24% of a sample with over 150,000 clones, less than 90% of them seen once. Germline assignment: CDR1 KGHSH and CDR2 LQKENI. Trimming cost V 3 bases and J 4 bases; bases outside gene matches: 5. CDR3 length: 14 amino acids. An approximately 130-subject validation cohort, separate from the roughly 700-subject first cohort, supplied the donors. This TCR was sampled from a man younger than 35 in good health and CMV-seropositive. The rearrangement uses TRBV18 and TRBJ2-5, with TRBD1 matching over 7 bases. Source material: PBMCs. CDR3 region: CASSPGQGVETQYF. The CDR3 DNA is TGTGCCAGCTCACCCGGGCAGGGGGTAGAGACCCAGTACTTC.